The 21 T cell receptor beta chains presented below share a single source sample, sequenced in a study of T cell responses to AZD1222 COVID-19 vaccine. TCRdb keeps only in-frame clones here, not all; method: immunoSEQ multiplex PCR. The sample contains 150,000 to 180,000 clones, about nine tenths of which appear only once. The source material was peripheral blood, sampled on day 0 of AZD1222 vaccination. Every receptor here comes from an adult in good health.

This sequence joins TRBV5-1 and TRBJ2-1, with 15 bases identical to TRBD2. CDR1 and CDR2 (germline): SGHRS, YFSETQ. This CDR3 is built from 16 residues. J was trimmed by 6 bases and V by 3 bases; bases with no gene match: 4. CDR3: CASSWMGLAGGNEQFF. The CDR3, as DNA: TGCGCCAGCAGCTGGATGGGACTAGCGGGAGGCAATGAGCAGTTCTTC.

V gene TRBV5-4 combines with J gene TRBJ1-1; 7 bases agree with TRBD1. This CDR3 comprises 14 residues. V lost 0 bases and J lost 5; bases outside the gene matches: 4. CDR1 is SGHNT and CDR2 is YYREEE in the germline V gene (reference sequence). The CDR3 is CASSLVGQPTEAFF. CDR3 DNA sequence: TGTGCCAGCAGCTTGGTGGGACAGCCTACTGAAGCTTTCTTT.

This chain connects TRBV7-2 to TRBJ1-5; the D is unclear. Germline V CDR1 and CDR2: SGHTA, FQGNSA. The CDR3 runs 16 residues. Trimming stripped 2 bases from V and 5 bases from J, with 16 bases between. DNA for the CDR3: TGTGCCAGCAGCTTAACTCAAACAAGGCCTTATCAGCCCCAGCATTTT. As protein: CASSLTQTRPYQPQHF.

The chain joins TRBV14 to TRBJ2-7, with unresolved D. V was cut by 2 bases and J by 9 bases, with 17 bases left in between. Germline V gene lookup returns CDR1 SGHDN and CDR2 FVKESK. There are 14 residues in the CDR3. CDR3 nucleotide sequence: TGTGCCAGCAGCCAAACGAGTAGGTCGGCTGGGCAGTACTTC. Translated: CASSQTSRSAGQYF.

This sequence joins TRBV7-3 and TRBJ1-2, with 9 bases lining up with TRBD1. Germline CDR1 is SGHTA and CDR2 is FQGTGA. This CDR3 contains 13 residues. Trimming at V came to 5 bases and at J to 4 bases, leaving 2 bases not matched to a gene. In nucleotides, the CDR3 is TGTGCCAGCAGCCTGGGACAGGGCTATGGCTACACCTTC. It translates to CASSLGQGYGYTF.

The chain couples TRBV27 to TRBJ1-1, with TRBD1 matching over 7 bases. With V trimmed by 6 bases and J by 5 bases, 6 bases remained unmatched. CDR3 size: 13 residues. Germline lookup yields CDR1 MNHEY and CDR2 SMNVEV (reference sequence). The CDR3 here is CASSPGGKTEAFF. The CDR3 region has the DNA TGTGCCAGCAGCCCAGGGGGGAAGACTGAAGCTTTCTTT.

The chain has TRBV7-9 and TRBJ1-4; D ambiguous. Per germline, CDR1 SEHNR and CDR2 FQNEAQ (reference sequence). V lost 5 bases to trimming and J lost 3 bases, with 13 bases between them. The CDR3 spans 15 residues. The CDR3 nucleotides read TGTGCCAGCAGCCCCCCCCCGGGGTCTAATGAAAAACTGTTTTTT. Its translation is CASSPPPGSNEKLFF.

This chain links TRBV7-9 with TRBJ1-1; D is undetermined. The V and J ends lost 0 bases and 5 bases respectively, with 7 bases between them. CDR1 is SEHNR, CDR2 FQNEAQ, per germline (reference sequence). There are 13 residues in the CDR3. DNA for the CDR3: TGTGCCAGCAGCTTAGCGGCAGCGACTGAAGCTTTCTTT. Translated, it gives CASSLAAATEAFF.

The V call is TRBV19, the J call TRBJ1-5; D gene ambiguous. Germline lookup yields CDR1 LNHDA and CDR2 SQIVND (reference sequence). CDR3 length: 17 amino acids. V dropped 3 bases and J dropped 3 bases, with 18 bases sitting between them. The CDR3 spells CASSMSLGGGFNQPQHF. The DNA of the CDR3 is TGTGCCAGTAGTATGAGCCTCGGTGGAGGGTTCAATCAGCCCCAGCATTTT.

This sequence joins TRBV7-9 and TRBJ1-6, with TRBD1 matching over 7 bases. J lost 10 bases, V lost 6 bases, and 6 bases had no gene match. Germline-derived CDR1 and CDR2 are SEHNR and FQNEAQ (reference sequence). The CDR3 loop spans 13 amino acids. CDR3 DNA sequence: TGTGCCAGCAGTTCCCTCAGGGGGTCACCCCTCCACTTT. It is translated as CASSSLRGSPLHF.

V and J are TRBV19 and TRBJ2-5; D call uncertain. Germline CDR1 LNHDA, CDR2 SQIVND (reference sequence). The CDR3 covers 12 residues. Trimming stripped 5 bases from V and 3 bases from J, with 7 bases between. CDR3 protein: CASSSIKETQYF. In nucleotides, the CDR3 is TGTGCCAGTAGTTCTATAAAAGAGACCCAGTACTTC. Full variable domain (rest looked up from reference TRBV19 and TRBJ2-5): DGGITQSPKYLFRKEGQNVTLSCEQNLNHDAMYWYRQDPGQGLRLIYYSQIVNDFQKGDIAEGYSVSREKKESFPLTVTSAQKNPTAFYLCASSSIKETQYFGPGTRLLVL.

The V and J genes are TRBV2 and TRBJ2-3; D is possibly TRBD1 or TRBD2 (5 bases each). CDR1 is SNHLY and CDR2 is FYNNEI in the germline V gene. The V gene lost 4 bases and the J gene lost 2 bases, with 28 bases spanning the gap. This CDR3 spans 20 amino acids. This CDR3 is CASSGSASRVRDPLTDTQYF. In DNA form, the CDR3 reads TGTGCCAGCAGTGGAAGCGCGTCGCGCGTACGGGACCCGCTCACAGATACGCAGTATTTT.

The rearrangement joins TRBV27 to TRBJ1-4; unclear D gene. V was trimmed by 6 bases and J by 5 bases, leaving 13 bases between them. The germline gives CDR1 MNHEY, CDR2 SMNVEV (reference sequence). CDR3 length: 14 amino acids. In nucleotides, the CDR3 is TGTGCCAGCAGACCACAGCGAAAAAATGAAAAACTGTTTTTT. Its protein product is CASRPQRKNEKLFF.

This chain joins TRBV5-6 and TRBJ2-1; perhaps TRBD1 as D (6 bases). Trimming took off 4 bases at V and 8 bases at J, with 13 bases between the two ends. The germline V gene encodes CDR1 SGHDT and CDR2 YYEEEE. This CDR3 has 13 amino acids. The CDR3 here is CASSLTGPHEQFF. In DNA, the CDR3 is TGTGCCAGCAGCCTCACAGGGCCGCATGAGCAGTTCTTC. Combining the CDR3 with reference TRBV5-6 and TRBJ2-1 gives the whole variable domain DAGVTQSPTHLIKTRGQQVTLRCSPKSGHDTVSWYQQALGQGPQFIFQYYEEEERQRGNFPDRFSGHQFPNYSSELNVNALLLGDSALYLCASSLTGPHEQFFGPGTRLTVL.

The chain is built from TRBV7-2 and TRBJ2-1; 11 nucleotides align to TRBD2. Germline V gene sequence: CDR1 SGHTA, CDR2 FQGNSA. The length of the CDR3 is 17 residues. J gave up 2 bases and V 5 bases, and 8 bases lay outside the gene matches. In DNA form, the CDR3 reads TGTGCCAGCAGCCCCCAGACTAGCGGGGCGACCTACAATGAGCAGTTCTTC. Translating gives CASSPQTSGATYNEQFF. The full variable domain, in which reference TRBV7-2 and TRBJ2-1 provide the parts outside the CDR3, is GAGVSQSPSNKVTEKGKDVELRCDPISGHTALYWYRQSLGQGLEFLIYFQGNSAPDKSGLPSDRFSAERTGGSVSTLTIQRTQQEDSAVYLCASSPQTSGATYNEQFFGPGTRLTVL.

This clone showed up just a few times. This chain links TRBV2 with TRBJ1-1; D gene unclear. CDR1 is SNHLY and CDR2 is FYNNEI in the germline V gene. The CDR3 is 13 residues long. Trimming took 8 bases from V and 0 from J, leaving 10 bases between them. This CDR3 reads CASQNIVNTEAFF. CDR3 nucleotide sequence: TGTGCCAGCCAGAACATAGTGAACACTGAAGCTTTCTTT.

The genes are TRBV30 and TRBJ1-1; weak D call: TRBD1 (6 bases). CDR3 size: 12 residues. The V and J ends lost 0 bases and 7 bases respectively, with 9 bases between them. Germline V lookup: CDR1 GTSNPN, CDR2 SVGIG (reference sequence). The CDR3 region is CAWSVVQGEAFF. CDR3 bases: TGTGCCTGGAGTGTAGTACAGGGTGAAGCTTTCTTT. The complete variable domain, with remaining parts taken from reference TRBV30 and TRBJ1-1, reads SQTIHQWPATLVQPVGSPLSLECTVEGTSNPNLYWYRQAAGRGLQLLFYSVGIGQISSEVPQNLSASRPQDRQFILSSKKLLLSDSGFYLCAWSVVQGEAFFGQGTRLTVV.

The J gene is TRBJ2-3, the V gene TRBV5-6; D is possibly TRBD2 (5 bases). Germline values: CDR1 SGHDT, CDR2 YYEEEE. This CDR3 contains 13 residues. Trimming pared 3 bases from V and 4 bases from J, leaving 9 bases between. CDR3 sequence reads: CASSSGWSDTQYF. As DNA, the CDR3 is TGTGCCAGCAGCTCGGGGTGGTCAGATACGCAGTATTTT.

This chain joins TRBV5-1 and TRBJ2-5; TRBD2 might be the D (5 bases). Germline CDR1 SGHRS, CDR2 YFSETQ. The V gene lost 4 bases and the J gene lost 1 base, with 8 bases spanning the gap. The CDR3 totals 13 residues. Here the CDR3 DNA reads TGCGCCAGCAGCCGGGGTTCCCAAGAGACCCAGTACTTC. Protein: CASSRGSQETQYF.

This clone appeared a single time. V usage is TRBV5-6 and J usage is TRBJ2-2; D is uncertain. Germline loops: CDR1 SGHDT, CDR2 YYEEEE. Deletions cut 0 bases from V and 7 bases from J, with 7 bases between. The CDR3 extends over 13 amino acids. CDR3 sequence (DNA): TGTGCCAGCAGCTTGGATCGACTCGGGGAGCTGTTTTTT. This encodes CASSLDRLGELFF.

In this sample, this clone turned up once. The V and J genes are TRBV18 and TRBJ1-5; D remains unclear. V was clipped by 6 bases and J by 4 bases, with 10 bases between them. Per the germline V gene, CDR1 is KGHSH and CDR2 is LQKENI. The CDR3 covers 13 residues. In DNA form, the CDR3 reads TGTGCCAGCTCGGGCGCACCGAATCAGCCCCAGCATTTT. Translation: CASSGAPNQPQHF.